These T cell receptor beta chains were read from a single sample in a study of blood T cell repertoires in COVID-19. The method was immunoSEQ multiplex PCR; TCRdb's version includes in-frame clones alone and lacks a portion of them. The table includes some 400,000 clones, approximately 80% detected once. Sequencing used peripheral blood. These receptors came from a human donor with acute or convalescent COVID-19. The donor label of this sample is uncertain. The CDR3 runs from the conserved cysteine through the conserved F or W. The D gene is left open where the match is weak. Part of the rows lack a size; the others show once, few, many or a class for expanded clones.

>TRBD2|TRBV18|-|TRBJ2-1
CASSSPGLAGGNEQFF
TGTGCCAGCTCATCCCCGGGACTAGCGGGTGGGAATGAGCAGTTCTTC
>TRBD1|TRBV19|-|TRBJ1-5
CASSLGTGTYSNQPQHF
TGTGCCAGTAGTCTCGGGACAGGGACATATAGCAATCAGCCCCAGCATTTT
>TRBD2|TRBV5-1|-|TRBJ2-1
CASSPTAGGRTNEQFF
TGCGCCAGCAGCCCGACAGCGGGGGGCCGGACCAATGAGCAGTTCTTC
>-|TRBV6-5|-|TRBJ1-1
CAILGQHTEAFF
TGTGCCATCCTGGGCCAACACACTGAAGCTTTCTTT
>-|TRBV10-2|-|TRBJ1-2
CASSESPTNYGYTF
TGCGCCAGCAGTGAGTCTCCGACAAACTATGGCTACACCTTC
>-|TRBV5-4|once|TRBJ1-3
CASSLLEDSGNTIYF
TGTGCCAGCAGCTTATTGGAGGACTCTGGAAACACCATATATTTT
>-|TRBV5-5|-|TRBJ2-7
CASSSRSSYEQYF
TGTGCCAGCAGCTCGAGGAGCTCCTACGAGCAGTACTTC
>TRBD1|TRBV27|-|TRBJ1-3
CASRQGAGNTIYF
TGTGCCAGCAGACAGGGGGCTGGAAACACCATATATTTT
>-|TRBV28|-|TRBJ2-7
CASSSQGLEQYF
TGTGCCAGCAGTTCCCAGGGGCTCGAGCAGTACTTC
>TRBD1|TRBV2|-|TRBJ1-6
CASSEVGQGNSPLHF
TGTGCCAGCAGTGAAGTAGGACAGGGGAATTCACCCCTCCACTTT